The 10 T cell receptor beta chains listed next were all sequenced from one sample in a study of blood T cell repertoires in COVID-19. Assay: immunoSEQ multiplex PCR; the TCRdb copy retains only in-frame clones and omits some. The repertoire holds 61,000 or so clones, with roughly 80% as singletons. Sequenced input: peripheral blood. These TCRs come from a woman aged 70 to 79 with acute or convalescent COVID-19.

Written as DNA, the CDR3 is TGTGCCAGCAGCCCAACCGGGGGGGGCAAGACAGATACGCAGTATTTT. It is translated as CASSPTGGGKTDTQYF. The chain employs TRBV7-3 and TRBJ2-3, with 8 positions matching TRBD2. The length of the CDR3 is 16 residues. Germline assignment: CDR1 SGHTA and CDR2 FQGTGA. Trimming cost V 5 bases and J 3 bases; bases outside gene matches: 10. Based on the CDR3 plus reference TRBV7-3 and TRBJ2-3, the full variable domain is GAGVSQTPSNKVTEKGKYVELRCDPISGHTALYWYRQSLGQGPEFLIYFQGTGAADDSGLPNDRFFAVRPEGSVSTLKIQRTERGDSAVYLCASSPTGGGKTDTQYFGPGTRLTVL.

The genes are TRBV14 and TRBJ1-2; D not certain. The CDR3 has 14 amino acids. CDR1 is SGHDN, CDR2 FVKESK, per germline. With 0 bases removed from V and 7 bases from J, the gap between germline ends came to 12 bases. CDR3 DNA: TGTGCCAGCAGCCAAGAAGGCGGGATACGTGGCTACACCTTC. This sequence encodes CASSQEGGIRGYTF. The variable domain in full, with the rest retrieved from reference TRBV14 and TRBJ1-2, is EAGVTQFPSHSVIEKGQTVTLRCDPISGHDNLYWYRRVMGKEIKFLLHFVKESKQDESGMPNNRFLAERTGGTYSTLKVQPAELEDSGVYFCASSQEGGIRGYTFGSGTRLTVV.

This chain connects TRBV28 to TRBJ2-3; 12 nucleotides line up with TRBD2. J lost 2 bases, V lost 5 bases, and 5 bases had no gene match. There are 16 residues in the CDR3. The germline V gene has CDR1 MDHEN and CDR2 SYDVKM. CDR3 amino acids: CASSDGLAGLTDTQYF. As DNA, the CDR3 is TGTGCCAGCAGTGACGGACTAGCGGGGCTCACAGATACGCAGTATTTT.

The chain has TRBV5-5 and TRBJ2-1; 7 bases fit TRBD1. The CDR3 sequence is 15 residues long. Germline V gives CDR1 SGHKS, CDR2 YYEKEE (reference sequence). The V gene end was trimmed by 0 bases and the J gene end by 4 bases; junction bases not matched to a gene: 4. The CDR3 loop reads CASSLAGQDYNEQFF. The CDR3 DNA reads as TGTGCCAGCAGCTTGGCCGGACAGGATTACAATGAGCAGTTCTTC.

The V call is TRBV5-1, the J call TRBJ2-3, with D perhaps TRBD1 (5 bases). This CDR3 spans 15 amino acids. CDR1 and CDR2 from the germline V gene are SGHRS and YFSETQ. V was shortened by 1 base and J by 1 base, with 10 bases between the two germline ends. CDR3 in amino acids: CASSLLGDGTDTQYF. CDR3 sequence (DNA): TGCGCCAGCAGCTTGTTAGGGGATGGCACAGATACGCAGTATTTT.

V is TRBV6-5 and J is TRBJ2-5, with D tentatively TRBD2 (6 bases). Germline assignment: CDR1 MNHEY and CDR2 SVGAGI. The V end lost 4 bases, the J end lost 4 bases, and 19 bases lay between the germline ends. CDR3 length: 16 amino acids. The CDR3 loop is CASSSPRELGSETQYF. The CDR3 DNA sequence: TGTGCCAGCAGTTCGCCCCGGGAGCTAGGTTCAGAGACCCAGTACTTC.

This clone has just a few counts. V usage is TRBV6-2 or TRBV6-3 and J usage is TRBJ2-4, with 8 bases fitting TRBD2. The CDR3 is 16 residues long. V lost 5 bases and J lost 5; bases outside the gene matches: 11. Germline V lookup: CDR1 MNHEY, CDR2 SVGEGT. The CDR3 coding sequence is TGTGCCAGCAGTCCGCCCGGGGGGGATGCACAAAACATTCAGTACTTC. Translated, it gives CASSPPGGDAQNIQYF.

The chain recombines TRBV3-1 (or the pseudogene TRBV3-2) with TRBJ1-6; no firm D call. CDR1 LGHDT and CDR2 YNNKEL come from the germline V gene (reference sequence). The V end was cut by 1 base, the J end by 6 bases, with 13 bases between. The CDR3 loop spans 16 amino acids. The CDR3 protein is CASSQGELGANSPLHF. Here the CDR3 DNA reads TGTGCCAGCAGCCAAGGAGAATTGGGCGCTAATTCACCCCTCCACTTT.

This chain joins TRBV18 and TRBJ1-3; unclear D gene. The CDR3 covers 16 residues. V lost 5 bases to trimming and J lost 0 bases, with 14 bases between them. CDR1 KGHSH and CDR2 LQKENI come from the germline V gene. CDR3 residues: CASSRASGSSGNTIYF. In DNA form, the CDR3 reads TGTGCCAGCTCAAGGGCTTCGGGATCCTCTGGAAACACCATATATTTT.

This clone was recorded once. The V and J genes are TRBV4-2 and TRBJ1-5; TRBD1 aligns across 9 bases. V trimming: 2 bases; J trimming: 4 bases; junction bases outside the gene matches: 6. The CDR3 has 16 amino acids. Germline V gene lookup returns CDR1 LGHNA and CDR2 YNFKEQ. This CDR3 reads CASSQTGTGRNQPQHF. CDR3 DNA: TGTGCCAGCAGCCAAACCGGGACAGGGAGGAATCAGCCCCAGCATTTT.